This is a list of T cell receptor beta chains from one sample in a study of T cell clusters in autoimmune cytopenias. TCRdb re-called the multiplex PCR reads and shows each CDR3 protein once, DNA omitted. The sample has over 4,500 distinct CDR3 sequences. Sequencing input: peripheral blood. The receptors here all came from a human donor with an autoimmune cytopenia or autoimmune hepatitis (not recorded which). CDR3s include the opening cysteine and the closing phenylalanine or tryptophan. The order of the fields is CDR3 length, clone size, V gene, J gene, CDR3 protein. Clone size is shown for a subset of rows, as once, few, many or a class of expanded clone.

13	NA	TRBV7-9	TRBJ1-2	CASRDRTLYGYTF
14	medium-sized	TRBV19	TRBJ1-1	CASSTYTGGTEAFF
14	medium-sized	TRBV6-5	TRBJ2-2	CASSYNSNTGELFF
15	NA	TRBV5-1	TRBJ2-1	CASSSLAGAGNEQFF
15	NA	TRBV20-1	TRBJ1-2	CSASAPDRGLGGYTF
15	medium-sized	TRBV18	TRBJ2-1	CASSPSDGLYNEQFF
14	medium-sized	TRBV6-6	TRBJ2-7	CASSPDQTRYEQYF
16	medium-sized	TRBV27	TRBJ2-2	CASSSPWGAVTGELFF
16	NA	TRBV7-9	TRBJ1-2	CASTLSGTGSNYGYTF
15	NA	TRBV4-2	TRBJ2-1	CASSQEGGGLNEQFF
15	medium-sized	TRBV30	TRBJ2-3	CAWSFLRGATDTQYF
15	medium-sized	TRBV19	TRBJ1-2	CASSVPGTGWYGYTF
14	medium-sized	TRBV6-2/TRBV6-3	TRBJ2-1	CASSYSLAGREQFF
15	medium-sized	TRBV12-3/TRBV12-4	TRBJ2-5	CASRYTGLAQETQYF
15	medium-sized	TRBV6-6	TRBJ2-5	CASSLTGSSQETQYF
12	medium-sized	TRBV19	TRBJ1-2	CASSPGTYGYTF
15	medium-sized	TRBV27	TRBJ2-1	CASSEQGVSYNEQFF